Below are 20 T cell receptor beta chains sequenced from a single sample in a study of blood T cell repertoires in COVID-19. Libraries were prepared by immunoSEQ multiplex PCR; TCRdb keeps only in-frame clonotypes and omits some of them. The sample contains around 75,000 clones, approximately 80% of which appear only once. Specimen: peripheral blood. Receptors were obtained from a man aged 45 to 65 with COVID-19, enrolled during active disease.

As regards this clone: The same CDR3 is also encoded by other DNA sequences in this sample. The chain employs TRBV27 and TRBJ2-7; the D gene is possibly TRBD2 (5 bases). Germline CDR1 reads MNHEY; CDR2 reads SMNVEV (reference sequence). Trimming left V 2 bases short and J 6 bases short, with 5 bases between. The CDR3 contains 11 residues. CDR3 DNA: TGTGCCAGCAGTTTAGGAGGCGAGCAGTACTTC. It encodes CASSLGGEQYF.

The CDR3 nucleotides are TGTGCCAGCAGCGGGAGTGACACCGGGGAGCTGTTTTTT. Encoded protein: CASSGSDTGELFF. The V call is TRBV6-4, the J call TRBJ2-2, with D perhaps TRBD2 (6 bases). Germline-derived CDR1 and CDR2 are MRHNA and SNTAGT. With 6 bases removed from V and 3 bases from J, the gap between germline ends came to 8 bases. The CDR3 consists of 13 residues.

The chain is built from TRBV27 and TRBJ2-7; 7 bases map to TRBD2. Germline values: CDR1 MNHEY, CDR2 SMNVEV (reference sequence). This CDR3 has 15 amino acids. The V segment lost 2 bases and the J segment 2 bases; nucleotides outside the gene matches: 6. The CDR3 sequence is CASSLRRGSTYEQYF. The CDR3 bases are TGTGCCAGCAGTTTACGGCGGGGGTCCACCTACGAGCAGTACTTC.

The genes are TRBV19 and TRBJ2-1; tentative D call: TRBD2 (6 bases). Germline loops: CDR1 LNHDA, CDR2 SQIVND (reference sequence). Trimming left V 3 bases short and J 6 bases short, with 15 bases between. The CDR3 consists of 15 residues. The CDR3 DNA reads TGTGCCAGTAGTATTAGTGGAATCGGGGGCAATGAGCAGTTCTTC. Protein: CASSISGIGGNEQFF.

The V and J genes are TRBV19 and TRBJ2-1; no reliable D call. The CDR3 has 15 amino acids. Germline lookup yields CDR1 LNHDA and CDR2 SQIVND (reference sequence). Trimming pared 2 bases from V and 4 bases from J, leaving 12 bases between. The CDR3 DNA follows: TGTGCCAGTAGTATATATGGAACAGTTTACAATGAGCAGTTCTTC. Translation: CASSIYGTVYNEQFF.

The genes are TRBV5-1 and TRBJ2-5; possibly TRBD1 for D (5 bases). Trimming left V 4 bases short and J 2 bases short, with 12 bases between. The germline gives CDR1 SGHRS, CDR2 YFSETQ. This CDR3 comprises 14 residues. The CDR3, as DNA: TGCGCCAGCAGCACGGCTGGGGCTCAAGAGACCCAGTACTTC. It is translated as CASSTAGAQETQYF.

The sample holds one count of this clone. This CDR3 is also generated by other DNA sequences in the sample. The gene calls are TRBV9 and TRBJ2-3; D call uncertain. The V and J ends lost 0 bases and 0 bases respectively, with 8 bases between them. Germline V gene sequence: CDR1 SGDLS, CDR2 YYNGEE. The CDR3 extends over 15 amino acids. The CDR3 DNA follows: TGTGCCAGCAGCGTAGGGCCTTCTAGCACAGATACGCAGTATTTT. Its translation is CASSVGPSSTDTQYF.

This clone was counted a few times. The chain has TRBV2 and TRBJ1-2; D is perhaps TRBD1 (5 bases). The V and J ends lost 7 bases and 4 bases respectively, with 13 bases between them. Germline V lookup: CDR1 SNHLY, CDR2 FYNNEI. CDR3 size: 13 residues. CDR3 DNA sequence: TGTGCCAGCAATCAGGGTACAGTCTATGGCTACACCTTC. Protein product: CASNQGTVYGYTF.

The chain links TRBV5-4 to TRBJ1-3; 11 bases are a match to TRBD1. Germline loops: CDR1 SGHNT, CDR2 YYREEE (reference sequence). With 7 bases clipped from V and 8 bases from J, the junction kept 8 bases outside the gene matches. The CDR3 is 14 residues long. The CDR3 reads CASRRTGGSDTIYF. CDR3 in DNA: TGTGCCAGCCGAAGGACAGGGGGCTCTGACACCATATATTTT.

The chain has TRBV4-1 and TRBJ2-5; 12 nucleotides align to TRBD2. Germline-derived CDR1 and CDR2 are MGHRA and YSYEKL. V lost 4 bases and J lost 2; bases outside the gene matches: 5. The CDR3 spans 16 residues. As DNA, the CDR3 is TGCGCCAGCAGCCCTCGACTAGCGGGGGAACAAGAGACCCAGTACTTC. It codes for CASSPRLAGEQETQYF.

This clone was observed a few times. The CDR3 loop reads CASALAGQETQYF. Here the CDR3 DNA reads TGTGCCAGCGCTCTAGCGGGTCAAGAGACCCAGTACTTC. The chain uses TRBV19 and TRBJ2-5; 8 bases agree with TRBD2. Germline trimming cut 9 bases from V and 2 bases from J; bases unmatched to any gene: 5. The germline gives CDR1 LNHDA, CDR2 SQIVND (reference sequence). The CDR3 is 13 amino acids.

The chain carries TRBV9 and TRBJ1-1; TRBD1 agrees at 7 bases. Germline V gene lookup returns CDR1 SGDLS and CDR2 YYNGEE. CDR3 length: 13 amino acids. J gave up 6 bases and V 4 bases, and 6 bases lay outside the gene matches. CDR3 sequence reads: CASSPRDRAEAFF. CDR3 in DNA: TGTGCCAGCAGCCCCCGAGACAGGGCTGAAGCTTTCTTT.

This clone was picked up one time. The rearrangement joins TRBV6-6 to TRBJ2-3; 7 positions match TRBD2. Germline CDR1 reads MNHNY; CDR2 reads SVGAGI (reference sequence). V lost 6 bases, J lost 4 bases, and 7 bases stayed unmatched. The CDR3 contains 14 residues. This CDR3 is CASSAGTTPDTQYF. The CDR3 coding sequence is TGTGCCAGCAGCGCCGGGACTACACCAGATACGCAGTATTTT.

The rearrangement uses TRBV1 and TRBJ2-2; the D segment call TRBD2 is taken from the table without a DNA check. TRBV1 is a listed pseudogene. The CDR3 is 18 amino acids. CDR3 nucleotides: TGCACCAGCAGCCCCTCGGGACTAGCGGGGGGGCGAACCGGGGAGCTGTTTTTT. Protein: CTSSPSGLAGGRTGELFF.

The chain combines TRBV9 with TRBJ2-7, with D possibly TRBD2 on 6 matching bases. CDR3 length: 14 residues. V gave up 0 bases and J gave up 3 bases, with 10 bases separating them. Germline CDR1 and CDR2: SGDLS and YYNGEE. CDR3 coding DNA: TGTGCCAGCAGCGTAGCTCTTAGCGGCTACGAGCAGTACTTC. It specifies CASSVALSGYEQYF.

The V gene is TRBV27, the J gene TRBJ1-3; 12 bases agree with TRBD1. The CDR3 is made up of 17 amino acids. Germline V CDR1 and CDR2: MNHEY, SMNVEV (reference sequence). V dropped 5 bases and J dropped 2; count of bases not matched to a gene: 7. CDR3 region: CASSRGGTGGTGNTIYF. For the CDR3, the DNA is TGTGCCAGCAGTCGCGGCGGGACAGGGGGCACTGGAAACACCATATATTTT.

This chain uses TRBV30 with TRBJ1-3; D gene ambiguous. There are 14 residues in the CDR3. CDR1 GTSNPN and CDR2 SVGIG come from the germline V gene (reference sequence). V gave up 0 bases and J gave up 2 bases, with 8 bases separating them. The CDR3: CAWSVMAAGNTIYF. As DNA, the CDR3 is TGTGCCTGGAGTGTAATGGCAGCTGGAAACACCATATATTTT.

The V call is TRBV27, the J call TRBJ1-4; D remains ambiguous. Germline loops: CDR1 MNHEY, CDR2 SMNVEV (reference sequence). The CDR3 extends over 15 amino acids. The ends were cut back, 6 bases at V and 5 bases at J, with 16 bases in the middle. The CDR3 DNA follows: TGTGCCAGCAGCCCTTCTGGAGGGCCGAATGAAAAACTGTTTTTT. Protein: CASSPSGGPNEKLFF.

As to this clone: At the DNA level, this CDR3 is encoded by other sequences in the same sample as well. The chain joins TRBV5-5 to TRBJ1-1; a weak D match, TRBD1 (5 bases). Germline CDR1 and CDR2: SGHKS and YYEKEE (reference sequence). CDR3 length equals 13 residues. Trimming shortened V by 2 bases and J by 5 bases, and 10 bases separated the two germline ends. The chain's CDR3 is CASSFQGGTEAFF. CDR3 sequence (DNA): TGTGCCAGCAGCTTTCAGGGAGGGACTGAAGCTTTCTTT.

The chain couples TRBV3-1 (or the pseudogene TRBV3-2) to TRBJ2-7, with 10 positions matching TRBD2. CDR3 size: 14 residues. V gave up 2 bases and J gave up 4 bases; unmatched junction bases: 2. Germline V gene data show CDR1 as LGHDT and CDR2 as YNNKEL (reference sequence). The DNA of the CDR3 is TGTGCCAGCAGCCAACCGGGACTAGCGTACGAGCAGTACTTC. It is translated as CASSQPGLAYEQYF.